This TCR beta chain was documented in a study of cytomegalovirus exposure and HLA in healthy donors. Study-wide context: The approximately 660 first-cohort repertoires shared a platform with the 130 or so validation repertoires, as reported in a later analysis.

This clone was detected a few times. The antigen is not known. The method was immunoSEQ multiplex PCR; TCRdb's version includes in-frame clones alone and lacks a portion of them. The sample lists about 200,000 clones; roughly 85% were seen once. V lost 0 bases, J lost 5 bases, and 8 bases lay in between. The CDR3 has 13 residues. Germline V lookup: CDR1 SGDLS, CDR2 YYNGEE. Study outcomes and limitations: Associated with cytomegalovirus, according to the listing, were some 180 TCR beta chains. Reports credit the classifier with highly specific, highly sensitive diagnosis of cytomegalovirus status.

The material sequenced was PBMCs. The chain uses TRBV9 and TRBJ2-5; D is ambiguous. The sequence was collected from a woman younger than 35 in good health and CMV-seronegative. CDR3 loop: CASSVAMAETQYF. DNA for the CDR3: TGTGCCAGCAGCGTAGCTATGGCGGAGACCCAGTACTTC.